The source of this T cell receptor beta chain is a study of T cells in Graves' hyperthyroidism and ophthalmopathy. Study-wide context: The authors collected peripheral blood at initial diagnosis, before any treatment. Broader study findings: Separation of ophthalmopathy from stable hyperthyroidism was achieved by a 13 V-J model.

The CDR3 is made up of 16 amino acids. Trimming removed 5 bases from V and 3 bases from J; junction bases left unmatched: 7. The germline V gene has CDR1 SNHLY and CDR2 FYNNEI. This clonotype was seen ten or more times. Its antigen is unknown. Fresh peripheral blood, about 9.9 ml, yielded the PBMCs. Using RNA transcripts as the source, TCR beta CDR3 regions were amplified. Using the HTBI primer set, a first-round RT-PCR was run on the TCR CDR3. A single record per CDR3 protein comes from TCRdb applying MiXCR to the multiplex PCR reads. The table has 300,000 to 400,000 distinct CDR3 sequences, 21% seen once.

The specimen sequenced was blood. The receptor was derived from a woman aged 50 to 65 with Graves' hyperthyroidism. The V gene is TRBV2, the J gene TRBJ2-5; 12 bases agree with TRBD2. The CDR3 DNA follows: TGTGCCAGCAGTCCAACTAGCGGGGGGACGAAAGAGACCCAGTACTTC. Translated: CASSPTSGGTKETQYF.